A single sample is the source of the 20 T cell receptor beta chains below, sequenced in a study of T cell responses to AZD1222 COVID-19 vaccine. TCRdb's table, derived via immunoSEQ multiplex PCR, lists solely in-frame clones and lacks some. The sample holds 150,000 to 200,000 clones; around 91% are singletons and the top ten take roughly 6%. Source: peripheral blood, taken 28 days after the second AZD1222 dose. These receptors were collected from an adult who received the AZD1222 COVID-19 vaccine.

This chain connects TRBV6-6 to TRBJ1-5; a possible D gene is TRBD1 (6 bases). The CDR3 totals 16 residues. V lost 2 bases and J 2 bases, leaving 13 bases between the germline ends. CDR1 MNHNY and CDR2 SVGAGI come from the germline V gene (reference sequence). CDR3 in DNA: TGTGCCAGCAGTTACCTCAGGGGAAAGGGCAATCAGCCCCAGCATTTT. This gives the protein CASSYLRGKGNQPQHF.

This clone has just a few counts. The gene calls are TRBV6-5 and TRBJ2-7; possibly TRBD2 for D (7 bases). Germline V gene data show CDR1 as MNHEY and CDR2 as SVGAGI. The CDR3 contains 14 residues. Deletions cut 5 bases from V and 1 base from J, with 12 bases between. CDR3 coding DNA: TGTGCCAGCAGTAGGGGGGGACTATCCTACGAGCAGTACTTC. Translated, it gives CASSRGGLSYEQYF.

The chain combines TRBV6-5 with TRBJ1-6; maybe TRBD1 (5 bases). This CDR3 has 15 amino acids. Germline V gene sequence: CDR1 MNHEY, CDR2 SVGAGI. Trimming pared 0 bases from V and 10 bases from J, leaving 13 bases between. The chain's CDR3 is CASSYSRQGDSPLHF. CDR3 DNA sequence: TGTGCCAGCAGTTACTCGCGGCAGGGTGACTCACCCCTCCACTTT.

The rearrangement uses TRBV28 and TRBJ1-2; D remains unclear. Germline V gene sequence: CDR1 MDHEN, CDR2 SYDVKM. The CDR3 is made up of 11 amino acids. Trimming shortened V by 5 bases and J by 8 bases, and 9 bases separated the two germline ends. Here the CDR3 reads CASSRPFGYTF. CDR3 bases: TGTGCCAGCAGTCGCCCGTTCGGCTACACCTTC.

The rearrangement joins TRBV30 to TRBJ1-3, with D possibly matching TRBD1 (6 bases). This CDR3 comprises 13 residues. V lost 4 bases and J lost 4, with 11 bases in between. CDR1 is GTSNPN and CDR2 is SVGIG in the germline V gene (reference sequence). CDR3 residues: CAWNRVEGNTIYF. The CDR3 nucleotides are TGTGCCTGGAACAGGGTGGAGGGAAACACCATATATTTT. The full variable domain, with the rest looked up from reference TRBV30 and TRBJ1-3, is SQTIHQWPATLVQPVGSPLSLECTVEGTSNPNLYWYRQAAGRGLQLLFYSVGIGQISSEVPQNLSASRPQDRQFILSSKKLLLSDSGFYLCAWNRVEGNTIYFGEGSWLTVV.

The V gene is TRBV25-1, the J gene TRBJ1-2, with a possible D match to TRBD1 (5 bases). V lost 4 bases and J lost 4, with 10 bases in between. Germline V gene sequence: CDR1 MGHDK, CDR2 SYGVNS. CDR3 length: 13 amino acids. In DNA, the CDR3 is TGTGCCAGCAGTGCCCAGGGTACCTATGGCTACACCTTC. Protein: CASSAQGTYGYTF.

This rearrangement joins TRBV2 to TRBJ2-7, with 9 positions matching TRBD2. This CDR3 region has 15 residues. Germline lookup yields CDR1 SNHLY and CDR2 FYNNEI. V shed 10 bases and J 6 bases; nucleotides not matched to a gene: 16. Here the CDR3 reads CATSTPGGRAREQYF. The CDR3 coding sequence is TGTGCCACCTCGACCCCAGGCGGGAGGGCACGCGAGCAGTACTTC.

The CDR3 region has the DNA TGTGCCAGTAGTTCCCAAGGTTCCTACGAGCAGTACTTC. Translated, it gives CASSSQGSYEQYF. This chain uses TRBV19 with TRBJ2-7; D remains ambiguous. Germline V gives CDR1 LNHDA, CDR2 SQIVND (reference sequence). V was cut by 5 bases and J by 1 base, with 9 bases left in between. This CDR3 spans 13 amino acids.

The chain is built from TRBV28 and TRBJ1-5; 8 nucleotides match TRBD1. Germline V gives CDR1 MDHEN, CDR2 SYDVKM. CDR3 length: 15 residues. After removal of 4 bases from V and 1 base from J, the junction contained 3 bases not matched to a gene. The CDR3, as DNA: TGTGCCAGCAGTTCAGGGGGCTGGAGCAATCAGCCCCAGCATTTT. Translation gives CASSSGGWSNQPQHF.

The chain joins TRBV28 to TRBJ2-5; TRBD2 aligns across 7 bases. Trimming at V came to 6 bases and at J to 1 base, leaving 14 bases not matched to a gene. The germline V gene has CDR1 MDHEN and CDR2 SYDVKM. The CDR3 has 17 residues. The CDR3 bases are TGTGCCAGCAGCACATTAGGAGCTAGCGGTATCCAAGAGACCCAGTACTTC. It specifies CASSTLGASGIQETQYF.

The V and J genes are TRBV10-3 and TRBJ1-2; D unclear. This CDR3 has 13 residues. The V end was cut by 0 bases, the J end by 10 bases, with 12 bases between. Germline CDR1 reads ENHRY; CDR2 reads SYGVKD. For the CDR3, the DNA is TGTGCCATCAGTGAGTCTGTCGAGATAATCTACACCTTC. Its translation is CAISESVEIIYTF.

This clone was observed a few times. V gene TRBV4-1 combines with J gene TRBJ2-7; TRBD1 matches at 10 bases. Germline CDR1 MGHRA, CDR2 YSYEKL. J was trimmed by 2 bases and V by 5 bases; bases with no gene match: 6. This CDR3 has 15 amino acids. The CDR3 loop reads CASSYRDRGTYEQYF. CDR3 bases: TGCGCCAGCAGCTACCGGGACAGGGGTACCTACGAGCAGTACTTC.

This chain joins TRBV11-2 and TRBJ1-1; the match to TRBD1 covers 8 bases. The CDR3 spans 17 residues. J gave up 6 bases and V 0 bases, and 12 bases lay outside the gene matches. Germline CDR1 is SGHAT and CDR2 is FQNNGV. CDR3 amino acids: CASSLDSAGGKRAEAFF. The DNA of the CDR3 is TGTGCCAGCAGCTTAGATTCGGCAGGGGGCAAAAGGGCTGAAGCTTTCTTT. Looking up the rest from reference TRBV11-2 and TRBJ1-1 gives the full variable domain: EAGVAQSPRYKIIEKRQSVAFWCNPISGHATLYWYQQILGQGPKLLIQFQNNGVVDDSQLPKDRFSAERLKGVDSTLKIQPAKLEDSAVYLCASSLDSAGGKRAEAFFGQGTRLTVV.

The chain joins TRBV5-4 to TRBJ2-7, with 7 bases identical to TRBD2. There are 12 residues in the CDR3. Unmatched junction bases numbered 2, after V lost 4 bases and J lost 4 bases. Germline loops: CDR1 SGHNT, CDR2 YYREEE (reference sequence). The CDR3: CASSPGGYEQYF. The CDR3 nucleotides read TGTGCCAGCAGCCCCGGGGGGTACGAGCAGTACTTC.

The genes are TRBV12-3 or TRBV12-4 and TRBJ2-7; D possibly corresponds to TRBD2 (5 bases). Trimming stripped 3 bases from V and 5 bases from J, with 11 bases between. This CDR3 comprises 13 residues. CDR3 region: CASSFGRVDEQYF. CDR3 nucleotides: TGTGCCAGCAGTTTCGGGCGGGTTGACGAGCAGTACTTC.

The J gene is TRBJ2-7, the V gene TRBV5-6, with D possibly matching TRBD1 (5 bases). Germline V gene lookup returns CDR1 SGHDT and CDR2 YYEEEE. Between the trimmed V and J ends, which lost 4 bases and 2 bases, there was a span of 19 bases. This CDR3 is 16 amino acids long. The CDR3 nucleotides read TGTGCCAGCAGCCACCTAAAAAAGACAGAAACCTACGAGCAGTACTTC. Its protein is CASSHLKKTETYEQYF. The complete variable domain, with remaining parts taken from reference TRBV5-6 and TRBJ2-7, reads DAGVTQSPTHLIKTRGQQVTLRCSPKSGHDTVSWYQQALGQGPQFIFQYYEEEERQRGNFPDRFSGHQFPNYSSELNVNALLLGDSALYLCASSHLKKTETYEQYFGPGTRLTVT.

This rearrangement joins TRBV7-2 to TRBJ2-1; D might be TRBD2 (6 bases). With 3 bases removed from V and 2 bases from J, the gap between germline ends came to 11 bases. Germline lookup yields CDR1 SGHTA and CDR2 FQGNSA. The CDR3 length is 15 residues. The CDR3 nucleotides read TGTGCCAGCAGCTTTGGTAGCGGAGCCTACAATGAGCAGTTCTTC. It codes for CASSFGSGAYNEQFF. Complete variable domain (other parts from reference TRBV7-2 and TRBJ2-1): GAGVSQSPSNKVTEKGKDVELRCDPISGHTALYWYRQSLGQGLEFLIYFQGNSAPDKSGLPSDRFSAERTGGSVSTLTIQRTQQEDSAVYLCASSFGSGAYNEQFFGPGTRLTVL.

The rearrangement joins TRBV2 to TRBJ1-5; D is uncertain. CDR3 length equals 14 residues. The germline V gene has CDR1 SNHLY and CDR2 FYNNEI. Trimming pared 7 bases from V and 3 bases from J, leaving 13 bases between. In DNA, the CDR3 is TGTGCCAGCACCAGACGCCAAACCAATCAGCCCCAGCATTTT. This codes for CASTRRQTNQPQHF.

The CDR3 spells CASTGQNNSPLHF. The CDR3, as DNA: TGTGCCAGCACGGGACAGAATAATTCACCCCTCCACTTT. The chain joins TRBV27 to TRBJ1-6; 7 nucleotides match TRBD1. CDR1 MNHEY and CDR2 SMNVEV come from the germline V gene (reference sequence). The J segment lost 5 bases and the V segment lost 7 bases, leaving 2 bases of the junction unmatched. This CDR3 comprises 13 residues.

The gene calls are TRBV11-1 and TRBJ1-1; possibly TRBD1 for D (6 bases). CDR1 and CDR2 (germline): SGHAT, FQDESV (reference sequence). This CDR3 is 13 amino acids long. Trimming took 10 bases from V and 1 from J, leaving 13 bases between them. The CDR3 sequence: CATKLGGNTEAFF. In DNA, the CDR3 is TGTGCCACTAAACTAGGGGGGAACACTGAAGCTTTCTTT.